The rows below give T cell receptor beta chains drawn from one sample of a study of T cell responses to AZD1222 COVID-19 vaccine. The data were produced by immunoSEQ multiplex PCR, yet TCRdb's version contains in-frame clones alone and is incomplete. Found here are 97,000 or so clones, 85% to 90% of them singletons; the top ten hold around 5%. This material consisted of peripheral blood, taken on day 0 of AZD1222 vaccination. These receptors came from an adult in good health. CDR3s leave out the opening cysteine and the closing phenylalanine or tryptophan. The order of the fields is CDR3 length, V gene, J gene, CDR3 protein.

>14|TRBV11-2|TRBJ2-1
ASSLDPVVSYNEQF
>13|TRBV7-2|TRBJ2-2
ASSLNLGTRGELF
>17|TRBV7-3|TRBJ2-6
ASSFPRGGDSSGANVLT
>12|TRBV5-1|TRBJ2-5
ASSLDRGVETQY
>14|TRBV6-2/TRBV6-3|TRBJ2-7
ASSYSGQDHFYEQY
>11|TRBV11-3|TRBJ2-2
ASSLRDPGELF
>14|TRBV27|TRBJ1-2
ASSPSTGQINYGYT
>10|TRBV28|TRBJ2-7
ASSLAQGEQY
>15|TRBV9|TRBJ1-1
ASSVGIKTGANTEAF
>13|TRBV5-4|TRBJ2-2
ASKLTSGRSGELF
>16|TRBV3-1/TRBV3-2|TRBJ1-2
ASSQSGTGGPFNYGYT
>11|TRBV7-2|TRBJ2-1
ASSSQGAGEQF
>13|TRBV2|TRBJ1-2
ASSDSTGSYSGYT
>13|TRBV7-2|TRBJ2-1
ASSLWETSHNEQF
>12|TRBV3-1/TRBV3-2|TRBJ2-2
ASRSAGIPGELF
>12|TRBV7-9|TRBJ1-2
ASSLGSGAYGYT
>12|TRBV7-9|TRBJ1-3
ASSLTGVGDTIY
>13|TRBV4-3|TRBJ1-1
ASSQGLRTGTEAF
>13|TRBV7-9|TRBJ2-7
ASSLEETGGGEQY
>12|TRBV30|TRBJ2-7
AWSGPRGSYEQY
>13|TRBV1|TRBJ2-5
TSSQDLMARETQY
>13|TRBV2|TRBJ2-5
ASTQNSVLGETQY
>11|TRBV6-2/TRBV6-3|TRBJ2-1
ASSYSGVNEQF
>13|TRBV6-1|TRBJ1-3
ASSEGRASGNTIY
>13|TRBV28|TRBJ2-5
ASRPTGMFMGTQY
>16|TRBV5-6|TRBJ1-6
ASSLQGALSSYNSPLH
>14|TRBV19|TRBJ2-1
ASSRDRPSSYNEQF
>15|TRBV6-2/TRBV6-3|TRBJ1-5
ASSPWGGQASNQPQH
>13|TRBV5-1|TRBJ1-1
ASSLTGGPDTEAF
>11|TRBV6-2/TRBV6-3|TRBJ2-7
ASSRGGSYEQY
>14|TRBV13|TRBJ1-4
ASSLARGLKPEKLF
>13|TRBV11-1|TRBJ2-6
ASSSDRPGANVLT
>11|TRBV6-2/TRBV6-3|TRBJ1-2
ASSYAGKYGYT
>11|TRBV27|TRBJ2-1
ASSFRPAGEQF
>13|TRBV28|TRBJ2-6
ASSPQFSGANVLT
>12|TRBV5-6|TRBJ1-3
ASSLWRERNTIY
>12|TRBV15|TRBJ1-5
ATSSGHAGDPQH
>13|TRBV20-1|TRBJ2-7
SASGQGPGTYEQY
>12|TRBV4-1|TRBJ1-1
ASSLDRGNTEAF
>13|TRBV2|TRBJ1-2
ASSGSRQANYGYT
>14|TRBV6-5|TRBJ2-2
ASSYWGQRNTGELF
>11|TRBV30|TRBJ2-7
AYQRDRTREQY
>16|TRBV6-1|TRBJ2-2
ASSDASGGGPNTGELF
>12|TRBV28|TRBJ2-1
ASNGRAARHEQF
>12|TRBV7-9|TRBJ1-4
ASSSEQINEKLF
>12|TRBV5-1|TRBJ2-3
ASSPGTSTDTQY
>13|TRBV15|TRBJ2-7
ATSARGDRGYEQY
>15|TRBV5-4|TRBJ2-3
ASSPRGRGPGTDTQY
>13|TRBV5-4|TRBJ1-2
ASSLAGSESYGYT
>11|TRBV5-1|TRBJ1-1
ASSRDRNTEAF
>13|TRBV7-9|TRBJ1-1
ASSLGDRRNTEAF
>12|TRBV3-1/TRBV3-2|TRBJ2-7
ASSPPGPSSEQY
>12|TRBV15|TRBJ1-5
ATWGDRVDQPQH
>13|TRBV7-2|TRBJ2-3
ASSLQAGGVDTQY
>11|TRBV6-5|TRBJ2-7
ASSRTRLREQY